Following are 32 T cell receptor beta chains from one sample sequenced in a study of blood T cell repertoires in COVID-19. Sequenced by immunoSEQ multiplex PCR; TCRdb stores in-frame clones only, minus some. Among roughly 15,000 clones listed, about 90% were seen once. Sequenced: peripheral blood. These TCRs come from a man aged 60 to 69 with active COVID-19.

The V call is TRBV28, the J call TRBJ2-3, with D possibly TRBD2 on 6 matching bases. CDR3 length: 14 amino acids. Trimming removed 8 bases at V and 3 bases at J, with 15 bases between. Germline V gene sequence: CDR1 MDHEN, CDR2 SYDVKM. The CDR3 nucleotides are TGTGCCAGCTCGGTTGGGGAGGTTACAGATACGCAGTATTTT. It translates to CASSVGEVTDTQYF.

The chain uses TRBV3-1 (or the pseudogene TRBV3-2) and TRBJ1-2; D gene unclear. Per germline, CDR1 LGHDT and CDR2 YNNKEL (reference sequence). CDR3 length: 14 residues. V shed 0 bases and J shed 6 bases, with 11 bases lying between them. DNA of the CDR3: TGTGCCAGCAGCCAAGATCTAGGCGGAGATGGCTACACCTTC. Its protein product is CASSQDLGGDGYTF.

CDR3 in amino acids: CASSLQGALLTGELFF. CDR3 nucleotides: TGCGCCAGCAGCTTACAGGGGGCGCTGTTAACCGGGGAGCTGTTTTTT. The rearrangement joins TRBV5-1 to TRBJ2-2; 9 bases line up with TRBD1. V lost 2 bases, J lost 5 bases, and 7 bases stayed unmatched. Germline CDR1 reads SGHRS; CDR2 reads YFSETQ. The CDR3 is made up of 16 amino acids.

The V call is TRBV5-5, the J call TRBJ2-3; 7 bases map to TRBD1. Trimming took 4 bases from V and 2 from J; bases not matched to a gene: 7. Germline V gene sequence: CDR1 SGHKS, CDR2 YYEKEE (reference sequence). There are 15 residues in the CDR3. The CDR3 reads CASSVRGTDTDTQYF. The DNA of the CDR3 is TGTGCCAGCAGCGTACGTGGGACAGACACAGATACGCAGTATTTT.

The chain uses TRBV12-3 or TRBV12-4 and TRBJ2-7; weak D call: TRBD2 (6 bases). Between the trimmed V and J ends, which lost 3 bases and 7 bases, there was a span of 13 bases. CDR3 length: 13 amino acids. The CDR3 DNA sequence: TGTGCCAGCAGTTTCGTGGCAGGGAGGGAGCAGTACGTC. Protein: CASSFVAGREQYV.

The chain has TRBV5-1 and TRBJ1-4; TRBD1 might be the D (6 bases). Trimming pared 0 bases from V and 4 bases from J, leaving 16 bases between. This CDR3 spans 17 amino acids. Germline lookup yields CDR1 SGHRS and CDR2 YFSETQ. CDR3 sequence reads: CASSLATGATNNEKLFF. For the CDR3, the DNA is TGCGCCAGCAGCTTGGCGACAGGTGCAACGAATAATGAAAAACTGTTTTTT.

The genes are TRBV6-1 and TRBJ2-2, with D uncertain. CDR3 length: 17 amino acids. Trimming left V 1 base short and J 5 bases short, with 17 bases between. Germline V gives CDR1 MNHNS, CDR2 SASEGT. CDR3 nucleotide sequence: TGTGCCAGCAGTGAAGACGAAGCAACGTTTTGGACCGGGGAGCTGTTTTTT. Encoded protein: CASSEDEATFWTGELFF.

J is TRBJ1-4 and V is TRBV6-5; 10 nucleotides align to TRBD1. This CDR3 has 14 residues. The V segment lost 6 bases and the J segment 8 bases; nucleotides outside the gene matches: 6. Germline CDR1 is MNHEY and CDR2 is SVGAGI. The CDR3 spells CASRRQGAREKLFF. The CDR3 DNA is TGTGCCAGCAGAAGACAGGGGGCAAGAGAAAAACTGTTTTTT.

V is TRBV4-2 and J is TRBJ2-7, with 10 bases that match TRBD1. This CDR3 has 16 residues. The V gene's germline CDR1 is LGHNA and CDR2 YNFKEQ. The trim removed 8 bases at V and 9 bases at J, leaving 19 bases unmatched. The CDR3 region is CASSDTRDRGLRGQYF. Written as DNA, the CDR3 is TGTGCCAGCTCCGATACCCGGGACAGGGGCCTTAGGGGGCAGTACTTC.

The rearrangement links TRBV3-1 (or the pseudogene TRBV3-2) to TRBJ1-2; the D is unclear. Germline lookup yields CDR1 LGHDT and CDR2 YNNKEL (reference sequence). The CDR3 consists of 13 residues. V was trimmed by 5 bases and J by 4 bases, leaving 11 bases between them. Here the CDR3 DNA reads TGTGCCAGCAGCAAGAGTTACCCCTATGGCTACACCTTC. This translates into CASSKSYPYGYTF.

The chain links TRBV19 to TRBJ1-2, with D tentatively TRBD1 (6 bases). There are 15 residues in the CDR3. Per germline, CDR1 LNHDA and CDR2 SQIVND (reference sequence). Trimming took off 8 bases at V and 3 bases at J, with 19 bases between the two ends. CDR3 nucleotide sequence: TGTGCCAGTTCTAGGGGAGACACAGGGTACTATGGCTACACCTTC. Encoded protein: CASSRGDTGYYGYTF.

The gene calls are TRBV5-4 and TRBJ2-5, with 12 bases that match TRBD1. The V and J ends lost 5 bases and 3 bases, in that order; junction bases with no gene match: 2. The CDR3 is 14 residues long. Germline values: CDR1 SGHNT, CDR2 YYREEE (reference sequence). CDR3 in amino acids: CASSGTGGEETQYF. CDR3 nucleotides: TGTGCCAGCAGTGGGACAGGGGGCGAAGAGACCCAGTACTTC. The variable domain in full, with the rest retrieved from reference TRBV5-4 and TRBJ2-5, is ETGVTQSPTHLIKTRGQQVTLRCSSQSGHNTVSWYQQALGQGPQFIFQYYREEENGRGNFPPRFSGLQFPNYSSELNVNALELDDSALYLCASSGTGGEETQYFGPGTRLLVL.

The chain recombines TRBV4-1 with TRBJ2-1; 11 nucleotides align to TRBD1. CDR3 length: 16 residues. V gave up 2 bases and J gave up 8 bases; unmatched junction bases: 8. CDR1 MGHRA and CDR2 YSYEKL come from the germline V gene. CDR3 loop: CASSQPGTGGYYEQFF. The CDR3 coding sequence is TGCGCCAGCAGCCAACCTGGGACAGGGGGTTATTATGAGCAGTTCTTC.

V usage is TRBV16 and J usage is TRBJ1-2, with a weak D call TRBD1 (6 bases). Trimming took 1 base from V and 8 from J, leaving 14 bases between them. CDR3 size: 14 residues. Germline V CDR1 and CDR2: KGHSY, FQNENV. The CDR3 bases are TGTGCCAGCAGCCAATTAAACAGGGTGGGCGGCTACACCTTC. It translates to CASSQLNRVGGYTF.

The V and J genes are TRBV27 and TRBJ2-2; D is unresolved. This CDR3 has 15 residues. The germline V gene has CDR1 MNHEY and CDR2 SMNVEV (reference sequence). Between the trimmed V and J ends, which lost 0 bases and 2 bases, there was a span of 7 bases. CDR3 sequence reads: CASSLSGVNTGELFF. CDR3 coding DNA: TGTGCCAGCAGTTTATCTGGAGTAAACACCGGGGAGCTGTTTTTT.

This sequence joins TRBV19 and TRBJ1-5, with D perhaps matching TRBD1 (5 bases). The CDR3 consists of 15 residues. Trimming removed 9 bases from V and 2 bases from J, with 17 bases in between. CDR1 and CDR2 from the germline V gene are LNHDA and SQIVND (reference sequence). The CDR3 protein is CASVAQGKGNQPQHF. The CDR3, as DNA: TGTGCCAGCGTTGCCCAGGGTAAGGGCAATCAGCCCCAGCATTTT.

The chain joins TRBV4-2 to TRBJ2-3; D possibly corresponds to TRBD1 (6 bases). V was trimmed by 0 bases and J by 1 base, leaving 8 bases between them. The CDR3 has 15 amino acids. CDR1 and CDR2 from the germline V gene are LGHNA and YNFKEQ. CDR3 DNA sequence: TGTGCCAGCAGCCAAGATAGGACAGGCACAGATACGCAGTATTTT. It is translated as CASSQDRTGTDTQYF.

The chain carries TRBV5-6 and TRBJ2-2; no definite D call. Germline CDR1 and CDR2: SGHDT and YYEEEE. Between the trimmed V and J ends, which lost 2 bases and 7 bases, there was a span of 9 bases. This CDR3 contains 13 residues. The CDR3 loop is CASSLLTGGELFF. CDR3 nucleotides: TGTGCCAGCAGCTTATTAACGGGCGGGGAGCTGTTTTTT.

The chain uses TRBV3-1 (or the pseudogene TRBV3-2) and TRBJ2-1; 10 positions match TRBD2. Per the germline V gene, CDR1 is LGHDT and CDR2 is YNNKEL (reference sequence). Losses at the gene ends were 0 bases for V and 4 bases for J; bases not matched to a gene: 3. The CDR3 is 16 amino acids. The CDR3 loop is CASSQEGLATYNEQFF. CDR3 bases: TGTGCCAGCAGCCAAGAGGGACTAGCGACGTACAATGAGCAGTTCTTC.

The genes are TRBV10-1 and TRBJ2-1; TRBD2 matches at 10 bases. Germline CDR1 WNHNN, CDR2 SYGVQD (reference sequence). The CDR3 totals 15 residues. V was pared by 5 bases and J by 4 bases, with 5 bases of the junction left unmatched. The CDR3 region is CASSKLAGLYNEQFF. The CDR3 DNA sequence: TGCGCCAGCAGTAAACTAGCGGGACTTTACAATGAGCAGTTCTTC.

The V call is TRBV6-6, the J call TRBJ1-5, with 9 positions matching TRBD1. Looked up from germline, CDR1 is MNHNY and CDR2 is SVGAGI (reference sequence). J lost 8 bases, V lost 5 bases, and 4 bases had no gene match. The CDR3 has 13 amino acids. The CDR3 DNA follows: TGTGCCAGCAGTAGGGGGACAGGGAAGCCCCAGCATTTT. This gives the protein CASSRGTGKPQHF.

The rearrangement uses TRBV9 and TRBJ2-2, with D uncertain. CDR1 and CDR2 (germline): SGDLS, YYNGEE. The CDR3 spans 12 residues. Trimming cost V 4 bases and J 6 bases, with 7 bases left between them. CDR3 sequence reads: CASSPPPGELFF. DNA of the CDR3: TGTGCCAGCAGCCCCCCTCCCGGGGAGCTGTTTTTT.

The CDR3 region is CASSAGNWGLTF. CDR3 in DNA: TGTGCCAGCAGCGCAGGCAACTGGGGCCTCACCTTC. This chain connects TRBV11-2 to TRBJ1-2; TRBD1 might be the D (5 bases). This CDR3 is built from 12 residues. CDR1 and CDR2 from the germline V gene are SGHAT and FQNNGV. Deletions cut 5 bases from V and 13 bases from J, with 17 bases between. Full variable domain (missing parts from reference TRBV11-2 and TRBJ1-2): EAGVAQSPRYKIIEKRQSVAFWCNPISGHATLYWYQQILGQGPKLLIQFQNNGVVDDSQLPKDRFSAERLKGVDSTLKIQPAKLEDSAVYLCASSAGNWGLTFGSGTRLTVV.

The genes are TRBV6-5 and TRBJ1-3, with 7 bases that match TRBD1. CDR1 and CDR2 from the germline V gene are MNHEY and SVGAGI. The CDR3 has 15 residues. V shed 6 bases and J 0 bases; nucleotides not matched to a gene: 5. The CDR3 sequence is CASSTDRSSGNTIYF. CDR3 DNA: TGTGCCAGCAGCACGGACAGGAGCTCTGGAAACACCATATATTTT.

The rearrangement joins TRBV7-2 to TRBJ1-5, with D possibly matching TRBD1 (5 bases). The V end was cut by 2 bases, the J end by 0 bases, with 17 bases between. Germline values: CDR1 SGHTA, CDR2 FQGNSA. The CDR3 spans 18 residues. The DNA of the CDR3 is TGTGCCAGCAGCTTAACCGTCCCGGGGGTTCTTAGCAATCAGCCCCAGCATTTT. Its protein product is CASSLTVPGVLSNQPQHF.

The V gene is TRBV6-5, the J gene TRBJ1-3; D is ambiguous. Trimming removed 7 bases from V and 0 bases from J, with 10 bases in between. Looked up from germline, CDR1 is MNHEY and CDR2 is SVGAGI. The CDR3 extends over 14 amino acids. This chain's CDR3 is CASTKESSGNTIYF. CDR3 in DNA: TGTGCCAGCACTAAAGAGAGCTCTGGAAACACCATATATTTT.

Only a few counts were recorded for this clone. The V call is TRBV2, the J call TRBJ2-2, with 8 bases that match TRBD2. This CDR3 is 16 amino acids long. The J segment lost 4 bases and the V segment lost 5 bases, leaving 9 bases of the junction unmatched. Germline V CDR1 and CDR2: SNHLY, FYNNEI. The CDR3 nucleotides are TGTGCCAGCAGTACCCCTAGCGGGCCGGGCACCGGGGAGCTGTTTTTT. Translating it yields CASSTPSGPGTGELFF.

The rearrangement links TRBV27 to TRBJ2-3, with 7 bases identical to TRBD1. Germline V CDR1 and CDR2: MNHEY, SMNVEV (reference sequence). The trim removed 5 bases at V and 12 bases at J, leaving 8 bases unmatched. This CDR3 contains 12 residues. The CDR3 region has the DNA TGTGCCAGCAGTATCAACAGGGGCGACCAGTATTTT. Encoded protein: CASSINRGDQYF.

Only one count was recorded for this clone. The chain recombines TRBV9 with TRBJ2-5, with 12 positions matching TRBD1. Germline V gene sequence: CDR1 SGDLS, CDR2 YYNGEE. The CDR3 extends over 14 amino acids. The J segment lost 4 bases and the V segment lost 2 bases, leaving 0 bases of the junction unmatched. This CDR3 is CASSVGQGAETQYF. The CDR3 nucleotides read TGTGCCAGCAGCGTGGGACAGGGGGCAGAGACCCAGTACTTC.

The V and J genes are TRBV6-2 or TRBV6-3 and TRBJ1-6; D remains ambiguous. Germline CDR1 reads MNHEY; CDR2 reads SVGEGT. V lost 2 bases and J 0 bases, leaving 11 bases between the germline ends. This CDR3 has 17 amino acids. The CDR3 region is CASSYPQGSSYNSPLHF. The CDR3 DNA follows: TGTGCCAGCAGTTACCCCCAAGGGAGCTCCTATAATTCACCCCTCCACTTT.

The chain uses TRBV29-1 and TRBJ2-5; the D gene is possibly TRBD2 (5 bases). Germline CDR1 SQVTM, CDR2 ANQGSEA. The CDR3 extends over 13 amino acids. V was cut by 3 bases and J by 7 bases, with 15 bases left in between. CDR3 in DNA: TGCAGCGTTGACCCCCGGGGTGGTAGGACCCAGTACTTC. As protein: CSVDPRGGRTQYF. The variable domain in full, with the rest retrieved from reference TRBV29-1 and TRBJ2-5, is SAVISQKPSRDICQRGTSLTIQCQVDSQVTMMFWYRQQPGQSLTLIATANQGSEATYESGFVIDKFPISRPNLTFSTLTVSNMSPEDSSIYLCSVDPRGGRTQYFGPGTRLLVL.

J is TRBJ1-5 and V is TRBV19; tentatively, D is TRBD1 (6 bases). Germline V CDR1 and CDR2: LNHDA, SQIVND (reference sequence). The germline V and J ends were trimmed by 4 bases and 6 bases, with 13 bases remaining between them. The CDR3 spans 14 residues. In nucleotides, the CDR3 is TGTGCCAGTAGTACGCAAACAGGGACTCAGCCCCAGCATTTT. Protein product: CASSTQTGTQPQHF.